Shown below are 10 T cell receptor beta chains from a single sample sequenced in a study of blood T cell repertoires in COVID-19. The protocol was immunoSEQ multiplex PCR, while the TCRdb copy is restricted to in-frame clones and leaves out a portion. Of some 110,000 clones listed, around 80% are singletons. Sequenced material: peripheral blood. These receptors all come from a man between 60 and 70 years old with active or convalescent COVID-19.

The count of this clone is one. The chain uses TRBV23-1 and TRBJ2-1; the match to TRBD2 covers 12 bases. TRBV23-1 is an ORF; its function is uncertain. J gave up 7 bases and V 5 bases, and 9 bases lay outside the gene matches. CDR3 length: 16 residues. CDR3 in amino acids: CASSAHRLAGANEQFF. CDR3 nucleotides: TGCGCCAGCAGTGCACATAGACTAGCGGGAGCAAATGAGCAGTTCTTC.

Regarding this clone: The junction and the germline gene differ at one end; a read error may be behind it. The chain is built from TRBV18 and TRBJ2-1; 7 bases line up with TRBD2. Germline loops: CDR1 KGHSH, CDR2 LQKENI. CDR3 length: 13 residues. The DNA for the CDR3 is TGTGCCAGCTCACCACTACGGTGGCAGGGAGGGATCTTC. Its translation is CASSPLRWQGGIF.

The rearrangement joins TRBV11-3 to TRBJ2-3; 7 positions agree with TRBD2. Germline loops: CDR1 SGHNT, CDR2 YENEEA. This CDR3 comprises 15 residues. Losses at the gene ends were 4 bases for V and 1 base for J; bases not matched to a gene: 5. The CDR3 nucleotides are TGTGCCAGCAGCTCGGGGGGTTCCCGCACAGATACGCAGTATTTT. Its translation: CASSSGGSRTDTQYF.

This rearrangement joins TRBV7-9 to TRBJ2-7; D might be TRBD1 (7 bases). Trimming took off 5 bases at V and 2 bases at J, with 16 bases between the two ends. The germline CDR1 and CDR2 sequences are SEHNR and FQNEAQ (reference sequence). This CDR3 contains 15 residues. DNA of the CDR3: TGTGCCAGCAGCCACCCGACAGGGAGGCCCTACGAGCAGTACTTC. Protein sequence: CASSHPTGRPYEQYF.

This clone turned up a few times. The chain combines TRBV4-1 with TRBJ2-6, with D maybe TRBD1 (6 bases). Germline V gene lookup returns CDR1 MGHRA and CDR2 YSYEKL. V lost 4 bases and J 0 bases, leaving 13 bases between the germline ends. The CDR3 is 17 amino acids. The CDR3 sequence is CASSPRTATSGANVLTF. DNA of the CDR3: TGCGCCAGCAGCCCCCGGACAGCTACCTCTGGGGCCAACGTCCTGACTTTC.

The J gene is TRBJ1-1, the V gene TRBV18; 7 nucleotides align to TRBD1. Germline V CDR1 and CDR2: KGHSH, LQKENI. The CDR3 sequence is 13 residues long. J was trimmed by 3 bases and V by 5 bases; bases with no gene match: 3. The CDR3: CASSSDRDTEAFF. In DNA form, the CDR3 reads TGTGCCAGCTCATCTGACAGGGACACTGAAGCTTTCTTT.

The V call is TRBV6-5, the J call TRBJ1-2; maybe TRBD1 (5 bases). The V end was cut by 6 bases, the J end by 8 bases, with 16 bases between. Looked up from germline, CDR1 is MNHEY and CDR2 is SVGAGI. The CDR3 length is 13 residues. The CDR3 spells CASSWTPRQGYTF. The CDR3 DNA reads TGTGCCAGCAGCTGGACACCCCGACAAGGCTACACCTTC.

The CDR3 nucleotides are TGTGCCAGCAGATGGGCGGCGGGAGGTCGCACCGGGGAGCTGTTTTTT. This translates into CASRWAAGGRTGELFF. V and J are TRBV7-2 and TRBJ2-2; 8 bases are shared with TRBD2. Germline CDR1 and CDR2: SGHTA and FQGNSA. Trimming took 6 bases from V and 4 from J; bases not matched to a gene: 10. This CDR3 region has 16 residues.

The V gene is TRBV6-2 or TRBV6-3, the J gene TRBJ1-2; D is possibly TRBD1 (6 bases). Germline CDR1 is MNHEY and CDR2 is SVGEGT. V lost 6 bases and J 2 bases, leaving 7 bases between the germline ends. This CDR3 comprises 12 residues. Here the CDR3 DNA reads TGTGCCAGCAGCCAGGGGAACTATGGCTACACCTTC. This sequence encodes CASSQGNYGYTF.

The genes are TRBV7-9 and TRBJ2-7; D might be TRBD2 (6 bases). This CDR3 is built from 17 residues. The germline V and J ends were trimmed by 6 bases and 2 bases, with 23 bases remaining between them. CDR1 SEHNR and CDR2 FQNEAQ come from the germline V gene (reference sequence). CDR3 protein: CASSSPPGSGIPYEQYF. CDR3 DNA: TGTGCCAGCAGTTCCCCTCCCGGTAGCGGAATACCCTACGAGCAGTACTTC.